These 32 T cell receptor beta chains originate from one sample sequenced in a study of human T cells and chemical hapten exposure (dated by TCRdb to the early 2020s). Reading the label with the study, this specimen's time point is: patch test 2, 6 weeks after DPC sensitization. Sample treatment or condition, as interpreted from the label and publication: therapeutic diphenylcyclopropenone sensitization with weekly scalp DPC. Unfractionated whole blood was collected in Tempus Blood RNA tubes, and total RNA was extracted from that blood. Library preparation used RACE. The instrument was a NextSeq 500. TCRdb trimmed public reads at Q25 via fastp, called clones via MiXCR and kept in-frame beta chains. Rows are combined by CDR3 protein, so each entry shows the most common genes and DNA. The table for this sample lists approximately 46,000 distinct CDR3 sequences; 8.5% to 10% of them were counted only once. The leading ten clones occupy 11% to 15% of the sample.

Sequenced here: whole blood, sampled in connection with sensitization to the hapten diphenylcyclopropenone (DPC). The receptors were sampled from a woman in her twenties or thirties with alopecia areata. Some clones in this sample may be carry-over from other donors' samples.

This clonotype was seen a few times. The chain is built from TRBV10-3 and TRBJ2-7, with 7 bases aligning to TRBD1. The CDR3 is 15 residues long. Germline CDR1 reads ENHRY; CDR2 reads SYGVKD. V trimming: 6 bases; J trimming: 0 bases; junction bases outside the gene matches: 8. The CDR3 reads CAIRAGTAFSYEQYF. The CDR3 nucleotides read TGTGCCATCAGAGCCGGGACAGCCTTCTCCTACGAGCAGTACTTC.

The table lists this clonotype with many counts. This sequence joins TRBV7-6 and TRBJ2-5, with 10 bases aligning to TRBD2. The V and J ends lost 5 bases and 4 bases, in that order; junction bases with no gene match: 13. Germline V gene sequence: CDR1 SGHVS, CDR2 FNYEAQ. The CDR3 is made up of 17 amino acids. CDR3 DNA sequence: TGTGCCAGCAGCCCCCGTCGGACTAGCGGATCGGGAGAGACCCAGTACTTC. This encodes CASSPRRTSGSGETQYF.

This clonotype was counted only a few times. J is TRBJ2-7 and V is TRBV5-4; TRBD2 matches at 10 bases. The germline V gene has CDR1 SGHNT and CDR2 YYREEE (reference sequence). V trimming: 4 bases; J trimming: 2 bases; junction bases outside the gene matches: 9. This CDR3 spans 16 amino acids. The CDR3 DNA reads TGTGCCAGCAGCCCACATACTAGCGGGACCGCCTACGAGCAGTACTTC. It codes for CASSPHTSGTAYEQYF.

This clonotype was found many times. This chain links TRBV7-3 with TRBJ2-2, with TRBD1 as a possible D gene (5 bases). The germline gives CDR1 SGHTA, CDR2 FQGTGA. The CDR3 consists of 14 residues. V shed 5 bases and J shed 5 bases, with 12 bases lying between them. The CDR3 bases are TGTGCCAGCAGCCCAGGGCAGACTACCGGGGAGCTGTTTTTT. Amino acids: CASSPGQTTGELFF. Full variable domain (outside the CDR3, taken from reference TRBV7-3 and TRBJ2-2): GAGVSQTPSNKVTEKGKYVELRCDPISGHTALYWYRQSLGQGPEFLIYFQGTGAADDSGLPNDRFFAVRPEGSVSTLKIQRTERGDSAVYLCASSPGQTTGELFFGEGSRLTVL.

This clonotype has a handful of counts. J is TRBJ2-1 and V is TRBV4-3; 8 bases agree with TRBD2. CDR3 length: 15 amino acids. Germline V lookup: CDR1 LGHNA, CDR2 YSLEER. After removal of 1 base from V and 9 bases from J, the junction contained 8 bases not matched to a gene. The CDR3 sequence: CASSQGGTREREQFF. In nucleotides, the CDR3 is TGCGCCAGCAGCCAAGGCGGGACTAGAGAGCGTGAGCAGTTCTTC.

The gene calls are TRBV7-8 and TRBJ2-3; D possibly corresponds to TRBD2 (5 bases). Germline assignment: CDR1 SGHVS and CDR2 FQNEAQ. The CDR3 is 13 amino acids. V was pared by 5 bases and J by 6 bases, with 12 bases between. This CDR3 is CASSQAGRDTQYF. The CDR3 DNA sequence: TGTGCCAGCAGCCAGGCGGGTCGGGATACGCAGTATTTT. The whole variable domain, remainder taken from reference TRBV7-8 and TRBJ2-3, is GAGVSQSPRYKVAKRGQDVALRCDPISGHVSLFWYQQALGQGPEFLTYFQNEAQLDKSGLPSDRFFAERPEGSVSTLKIQRTQQEDSAVYLCASSQAGRDTQYFGPGTRLTVL.

V gene TRBV20-1 combines with J gene TRBJ2-3; 7 bases align to TRBD2. The V segment lost 0 bases and the J segment 6 bases; nucleotides outside the gene matches: 12. In germline, CDR1 is DFQATT, CDR2 SNEGSKA (reference sequence). CDR3 length: 16 amino acids. In DNA form, the CDR3 reads TGCAGTGCTAGAGATCGCGGGAGTAGCCCCCGGGATACGCAGTATTTT. Protein product: CSARDRGSSPRDTQYF.

V usage is TRBV7-9 and J usage is TRBJ2-5; perhaps TRBD2 as D (6 bases). V was pared by 5 bases and J by 2 bases, with 21 bases between. There are 17 residues in the CDR3. Germline V gene lookup returns CDR1 SEHNR and CDR2 FQNEAQ (reference sequence). The CDR3 sequence is CASSPSLRRVAQETQYF. The CDR3 bases are TGTGCCAGCAGCCCGTCGCTTAGGAGGGTAGCACAAGAGACCCAGTACTTC.

This clonotype came up a few times. This chain joins TRBV6-1 and TRBJ2-3; 8 bases fit TRBD1. The ends lost 5 bases at V and 2 bases at J; junction bases unmatched: 12. Germline V gene lookup returns CDR1 MNHNS and CDR2 SASEGT. This CDR3 is 17 amino acids long. The CDR3 DNA reads TGTGCCAGCAGTTTAAACCGGGACAGGAGATCCACAGATACGCAGTATTTT. This gives the protein CASSLNRDRRSTDTQYF.

This clonotype appeared many times. The chain couples TRBV7-2 to TRBJ2-2; D possibly corresponds to TRBD2 (6 bases). The V gene lost 7 bases and the J gene lost 3 bases, with 9 bases spanning the gap. Germline V gene lookup returns CDR1 SGHTA and CDR2 FQGNSA. This CDR3 comprises 13 residues. The CDR3 bases are TGTGCCAGCAACGGGGGTGACACCGGGGAGCTGTTTTTT. This codes for CASNGGDTGELFF.

In this sample, this clonotype turned up many times. The chain recombines TRBV14 with TRBJ2-3; perhaps TRBD1 as D (6 bases). CDR3 size: 17 residues. V was shortened by 3 bases and J by 0 bases, with 16 bases between the two germline ends. CDR1 and CDR2 from the germline V gene are SGHDN and FVKESK. DNA for the CDR3: TGTGCCAGCAGCCACCGGACAGATTTTACTAGCACAGATACGCAGTATTTT. It yields the protein CASSHRTDFTSTDTQYF.

This clonotype was seen more than once but under ten times. V usage is TRBV4-3 and J usage is TRBJ2-7; D may match TRBD1 or TRBD2 (6 bases each). This CDR3 contains 15 residues. Per the germline V gene, CDR1 is LGHNA and CDR2 is YSLEER. Trimming pared 0 bases from V and 4 bases from J, leaving 13 bases between. The CDR3 DNA follows: TGCGCCAGCAGCCAAGAACCGACAGGAGGGTACGAGCAGTACTTC. Protein product: CASSQEPTGGYEQYF.

This clonotype was picked up many times. The chain recombines TRBV4-3 with TRBJ2-3; no definite D call. CDR1 and CDR2 from the germline V gene are LGHNA and YSLEER. The CDR3 is made up of 15 amino acids. The V end was cut by 1 base, the J end by 2 bases, with 10 bases between. CDR3 DNA sequence: TGCGCCAGCAGCCAAGCCGGTCTTTTCACAGATACGCAGTATTTT. Translated, it gives CASSQAGLFTDTQYF.

V usage is TRBV7-8 and J usage is TRBJ2-3, with TRBD2 matching over 11 bases. The CDR3 has 13 residues. Germline assignment: CDR1 SGHVS and CDR2 FQNEAQ. The J segment lost 10 bases and the V segment lost 2 bases, leaving 2 bases of the junction unmatched. This chain's CDR3 is CASSLTSGGSQYF. For the CDR3, the DNA is TGTGCCAGCAGCTTAACTAGCGGGGGATCGCAGTATTTT. Using reference TRBV7-8 and TRBJ2-3 for the parts outside the CDR3, the full variable domain is GAGVSQSPRYKVAKRGQDVALRCDPISGHVSLFWYQQALGQGPEFLTYFQNEAQLDKSGLPSDRFFAERPEGSVSTLKIQRTQQEDSAVYLCASSLTSGGSQYFGPGTRLTVL.

The chain has TRBV9 and TRBJ2-5; D is uncertain. Trimming shortened V by 1 base and J by 1 base, and 11 bases separated the two germline ends. The CDR3 spans 15 residues. CDR1 and CDR2 from the germline V gene are SGDLS and YYNGEE. The CDR3 coding sequence is TGTGCCAGCAGCGTATGGGCAGGACCCCAAGAGACCCAGTACTTC. Its translation is CASSVWAGPQETQYF.

The chain has TRBV19 and TRBJ2-7, with D perhaps being TRBD1 or TRBD2 (5 bases each). V lost 3 bases and J lost 4, with 10 bases in between. CDR3 length: 13 residues. From germline, CDR1 is LNHDA and CDR2 SQIVND (reference sequence). CDR3 bases: TGTGCCAGTAGTATGGGGGTACTTTACGAGCAGTACTTC. This translates into CASSMGVLYEQYF.

This chain connects TRBV12-5 to TRBJ1-1; D is ambiguous. CDR1 and CDR2 (germline): LGHNT, FRNRAP. This CDR3 contains 13 residues. The V end lost 3 bases, the J end lost 0 bases, and 5 bases lay between the germline ends. CDR3 protein: CASGLQVNTEAFF. CDR3 DNA: TGTGCTAGTGGTTTACAAGTGAACACTGAAGCTTTCTTT. Full variable domain (remainder filled in from reference TRBV12-5 and TRBJ1-1): DARVTQTPRHKVTEMGQEVTMRCQPILGHNTVFWYRQTMMQGLELLAYFRNRAPLDDSGMPKDRFSAEMPDATLATLKIQPSEPRDSAVYFCASGLQVNTEAFFGQGTRLTVV.

This clonotype was observed a handful of times. This chain joins TRBV6-6 and TRBJ2-7; D remains unclear. Germline values: CDR1 MNHNY, CDR2 SVGAGI (reference sequence). CDR3 length equals 14 residues. V lost 0 bases and J lost 1, with 7 bases in between. The CDR3 protein is CASSYSSGSYEQYF. The CDR3 DNA reads TGTGCCAGCAGTTACTCATCTGGATCCTACGAGCAGTACTTC.

This clonotype appeared many times. The chain recombines TRBV11-2 with TRBJ2-7, with 10 bases matching TRBD2. The CDR3 sequence is 14 residues long. The V and J ends lost 4 bases and 4 bases, in that order; junction bases with no gene match: 4. Germline V gene lookup returns CDR1 SGHAT and CDR2 FQNNGV. This CDR3 is CASSWSGGAYEQYF. Here the CDR3 DNA reads TGTGCCAGCAGCTGGAGCGGGGGGGCGTACGAGCAGTACTTC.

This clonotype was seen a handful of times. In nucleotides, the CDR3 is TGTGCCAGCAGCCAAGATGCGAGCACAGATACGCAGTATTTT. Its protein is CASSQDASTDTQYF. This chain connects TRBV4-2 to TRBJ2-3; D not certain. The CDR3 sequence is 14 residues long. V was cut by 0 bases and J by 0 bases, with 4 bases left in between. The V gene's germline CDR1 is LGHNA and CDR2 YNFKEQ.

This clonotype occurred many times. This rearrangement joins TRBV2 to TRBJ2-3, with D tentatively TRBD1 or TRBD2 (6 bases each). Per germline, CDR1 SNHLY and CDR2 FYNNEI. The CDR3 contains 15 residues. The V end was cut by 3 bases, the J end by 0 bases, with 10 bases between. The CDR3 spells CASSDPGASTDTQYF. The DNA for the CDR3 is TGTGCCAGCAGTGACCCGGGGGCTAGCACAGATACGCAGTATTTT.

This sequence joins TRBV3-1 and TRBJ2-5; D might be TRBD1 or TRBD2, each matching 6 bases. The CDR3 contains 15 residues. The germline CDR1 and CDR2 sequences are LGHDT and YNNKEL (reference sequence). V lost 1 base and J lost 4, with 13 bases in between. For the CDR3, the DNA is TGTGCCAGCAGCCAAGTATCGGGGGCCGGAGAGACCCAGTACTTC. It translates to CASSQVSGAGETQYF.

There are many counts of this clonotype. The chain uses TRBV6-1 and TRBJ1-1, with D possibly TRBD1 on 5 matching bases. Germline V gives CDR1 MNHNS, CDR2 SASEGT. V was pared by 4 bases and J by 11 bases, with 5 bases between. The CDR3 is 9 residues long. The CDR3 sequence is CASSGGAFF. CDR3 in DNA: TGTGCCAGCAGTGGGGGGGCTTTCTTT.

This clonotype showed up just a few times. CDR3 bases: TGTGCCAGCATCCCCCGGGGGGCCGGGCTCTACAATGAGCAGTTCTTC. It is translated as CASIPRGAGLYNEQFF. The chain links TRBV7-9 to TRBJ2-1, with D maybe TRBD2 (7 bases). The CDR3 covers 16 residues. Trimming removed 7 bases at V and 3 bases at J, with 19 bases between. Germline V gene data show CDR1 as SEHNR and CDR2 as FQNEAQ (reference sequence). The full variable domain, completed using reference TRBV7-9 and TRBJ2-1, is DTGVSQNPRHKITKRGQNVTFRCDPISEHNRLYWYRQTLGQGPEFLTYFQNEAQLEKSRLLSDRFSAERPKGSFSTLEIQRTEQGDSAMYLCASIPRGAGLYNEQFFGPGTRLTVL.

The chain links TRBV6-1 to TRBJ2-7, with TRBD1 identical over 9 bases. V shed 5 bases and J 6 bases; nucleotides not matched to a gene: 5. The CDR3 covers 13 residues. Germline V gives CDR1 MNHNS, CDR2 SASEGT. The CDR3 DNA reads TGTGCCAGCAGTCGGACAGGGGATGTCGAGCAGTACTTC. Translated: CASSRTGDVEQYF.

The CDR3 DNA reads TGCGCCAGCAGCAGCACAGGGGCAAGCTCTGGGGCCAACGTCCTGACTTTC. This codes for CASSSTGASSGANVLTF. The rearrangement links TRBV5-1 to TRBJ2-6; 7 nucleotides match TRBD1. The CDR3 loop spans 17 amino acids. CDR1 and CDR2 from the germline V gene are SGHRS and YFSETQ. V shed 4 bases, J shed 0 bases, and the junction held 7 bases outside the gene matches.

The CDR3 DNA follows: TGTGCCAGTAGTTCTCAGCTCCTGAACACTGAAGCTTTCTTT. Encoded protein: CASSSQLLNTEAFF. The rearrangement uses TRBV19 and TRBJ1-1; the D is unclear. This CDR3 comprises 14 residues. Per germline, CDR1 LNHDA and CDR2 SQIVND (reference sequence). V lost 5 bases and J lost 0, with 10 bases in between.

This clonotype was seen many times. The chain carries TRBV7-2 and TRBJ1-1; the D is unclear. The CDR3 length is 14 residues. V lost 1 base to trimming and J lost 7 bases, with 13 bases between them. The germline gives CDR1 SGHTA, CDR2 FQGNSA. CDR3 bases: TGTGCCAGCAGCTTAGGGGTCGGAATGAGTGAAGCTTTCTTT. It codes for CASSLGVGMSEAFF.

This clonotype appeared many times. The rearrangement uses TRBV18 and TRBJ1-2; maybe TRBD1 (5 bases). V was pared by 6 bases and J by 2 bases, with 16 bases between. Germline V gene data show CDR1 as KGHSH and CDR2 as LQKENI. The CDR3 contains 15 residues. The CDR3 is CASSSPGRKNYGYTF. For the CDR3, the DNA is TGTGCCAGCTCGTCCCCGGGACGGAAAAACTATGGCTACACCTTC.

V and J are TRBV6-2 or TRBV6-3 and TRBJ2-7, with TRBD1 as a possible D gene (6 bases). Between the trimmed V and J ends, which lost 5 bases and 4 bases, there was a span of 9 bases. CDR1 is MNHEY, CDR2 SVGEGT, per germline. The CDR3 extends over 12 amino acids. The CDR3: CASSDRSYEQYF. CDR3 sequence (DNA): TGTGCCAGCAGTGACAGGAGTTACGAGCAGTACTTC.

This clonotype has more than one count but fewer than ten. V is TRBV7-2 and J is TRBJ1-2; maybe TRBD1 (6 bases). Germline CDR1 and CDR2: SGHTA and FQGNSA. Trimming took off 5 bases at V and 0 bases at J, with 16 bases between the two ends. The CDR3 is 16 amino acids. CDR3 coding DNA: TGTGCCAGCAGCCCCCAGGGGTCTATTCCTAACTATGGCTACACCTTC. Residues: CASSPQGSIPNYGYTF.

This chain uses TRBV19 with TRBJ2-2; D unresolved. The V end lost 5 bases, the J end lost 3 bases, and 7 bases lay between the germline ends. CDR1 and CDR2 from the germline V gene are LNHDA and SQIVND (reference sequence). The CDR3 has 13 amino acids. CDR3 region: CASSRVYTGELFF. For the CDR3, the DNA is TGTGCCAGTAGTCGGGTATACACCGGGGAGCTGTTTTTT.